This T cell receptor beta chain was profiled in a study of T cells in Graves' hyperthyroidism and ophthalmopathy. This clonotype showed up many times. CDR1 and CDR2 from the germline V gene are MDHEN and SYDVKM. V was pared by 5 bases and J by 4 bases, with 23 bases between. The CDR3 runs to 17 residues. Amplification of TCR beta CDR3 regions was performed using RNA transcripts as template. With the HTBI primer set, the TCR CDR3 went through a first round of RT-PCR. TCRdb recomputed calls from the multiplex PCR reads with MiXCR, one row per CDR3 protein. The repertoire includes some 440,000 distinct CDR3 sequences, approximately 14% of them detected once, and 13% to 15% sits in the top ten.

The sequence was obtained from a woman aged 18-35 years with Graves' hyperthyroidism. The sample was blood. V and J are TRBV28 and TRBJ1-1; D may be TRBD1 (6 bases). CDR3 nucleotide sequence: TGTGCCAGCAGTAGCTCAGGGGTTCAGGGAGGAGGCACTGAAGCTTTCTTT. It yields the protein CASSSSGVQGGGTEAFF.